These 9 T cell receptor beta chains share one sample of origin, sequenced in a study of T cell repertoires in cytomegalovirus infection. TCRdb re-called the reads through MiXCR, storing one row per CDR3 protein. The sample lists 150,000 to 200,000 distinct CDR3 sequences, about 20% occurring once. Sequencing was done on a sample of PBMCs. The receptors were gathered from a human donor in good health (CMV status not recorded). Some clones in this sample may be carry-over from other donors' samples.

This sequence joins TRBV29-1 and TRBJ1-1; D remains unclear. V lost 7 bases, J lost 5 bases, and 17 bases lay in between. Germline V gene data show CDR1 as SQVTM and CDR2 as ANQGSEA. This CDR3 spans 13 amino acids. CDR3 in amino acids: CSAETRGGTEAFF. The CDR3, as DNA: TGCAGCGCCGAAACGCGGGGTGGGACTGAAGCTTTCTTT.

This clonotype was seen many times. The rearrangement uses TRBV5-4 and TRBJ2-2; 8 bases are a match to TRBD1. Germline-derived CDR1 and CDR2 are SGHNT and YYREEE (reference sequence). J lost 5 bases, V lost 0 bases, and 3 bases had no gene match. The CDR3 runs to 15 residues. CDR3 in DNA: TGTGCCAGCAGCTTGGTAACAGGGGGAACCGGGGAGCTGTTTTTT. Amino acid sequence: CASSLVTGGTGELFF.

This clonotype has a count of ten or more. The chain is built from TRBV7-6 and TRBJ2-5; 8 bases fit TRBD2. With 4 bases clipped from V and 5 bases from J, the junction kept 15 bases outside the gene matches. This CDR3 is built from 17 residues. Germline CDR1 SGHVS, CDR2 FNYEAQ. The CDR3 loop reads CASSSTRAAGVGETQYF. CDR3 coding DNA: TGTGCCAGCAGCTCAACCCGAGCAGCGGGAGTAGGGGAGACCCAGTACTTC.

For this clonotype: Germline is not matched at one junction end, which may reflect a read error. The chain carries TRBV7-6 and TRBJ2-2, with TRBD2 as a possible D gene (6 bases). The germline gives CDR1 SGHVS, CDR2 FNYEAQ. The CDR3 spans 15 residues. CDR3 in amino acids: CASSLGGNPVGELIF. The CDR3, as DNA: TGTGCCAGCAGCTTAGGCGGGAATCCGGTCGGGGAGCTGATTTTT.

The chain carries TRBV14 and TRBJ2-1; perhaps D is TRBD1 or TRBD2 (5 bases each). This CDR3 comprises 15 residues. Germline CDR1 reads SGHDN; CDR2 reads FVKESK. V was clipped by 3 bases and J by 0 bases, with 9 bases between them. The CDR3 loop reads CASSQGPSSYNEQFF. CDR3 nucleotides: TGTGCCAGCAGCCAGGGACCGAGCTCCTACAATGAGCAGTTCTTC. Variable domain in full (rest from reference TRBV14 and TRBJ2-1): EAGVTQFPSHSVIEKGQTVTLRCDPISGHDNLYWYRRVMGKEIKFLLHFVKESKQDESGMPNNRFLAERTGGTYSTLKVQPAELEDSGVYFCASSQGPSSYNEQFFGPGTRLTVL.

The rearrangement uses TRBV28 and TRBJ2-7, with TRBD1 identical over 12 bases. CDR3 length equals 13 residues. Germline V gene lookup returns CDR1 MDHEN and CDR2 SYDVKM. The V segment lost 6 bases and the J segment 7 bases; nucleotides outside the gene matches: 4. Here the CDR3 DNA reads TGTGCCAGCAGGGGACAGGGGGCAAGGGAGCAGTACTTC. Protein sequence: CASRGQGAREQYF. The full variable domain, its missing parts supplied by reference TRBV28 and TRBJ2-7, is DVKVTQSSRYLVKRTGEKVFLECVQDMDHENMFWYRQDPGLGLRLIYFSYDVKMKEKGDIPEGYSVSREKKERFSLILESASTNQTSMYLCASRGQGAREQYFGPGTRLTVT.

This clonotype was counted between two and nine times. The J gene is TRBJ2-1, the V gene TRBV7-9, with a tentative D call TRBD2 (7 bases). Germline lookup yields CDR1 SEHNR and CDR2 FQNEAQ (reference sequence). Trimming removed 6 bases at V and 5 bases at J, with 17 bases between. The CDR3 runs 15 residues. The CDR3 loop is CASRSGTTFDNEQFF. The CDR3 DNA is TGTGCCAGCAGGAGCGGGACAACTTTTGACAATGAGCAGTTCTTC.

Ten or more counts support this clonotype. The chain links TRBV7-2 to TRBJ1-1, with D possibly TRBD1 on 5 matching bases. The CDR3 contains 13 residues. V was cut by 7 bases and J by 1 base, with 10 bases left in between. Germline V lookup: CDR1 SGHTA, CDR2 FQGNSA. The CDR3, as DNA: TGTGCCAGCATTAACAGGAGGAACACTGAAGCTTTCTTT. This codes for CASINRRNTEAFF. Full variable domain (rest looked up from reference TRBV7-2 and TRBJ1-1): GAGVSQSPSNKVTEKGKDVELRCDPISGHTALYWYRQSLGQGLEFLIYFQGNSAPDKSGLPSDRFSAERTGGSVSTLTIQRTQQEDSAVYLCASINRRNTEAFFGQGTRLTVV.

The gene calls are TRBV19 and TRBJ2-7; unclear D gene. CDR1 LNHDA and CDR2 SQIVND come from the germline V gene (reference sequence). The CDR3 covers 12 residues. V dropped 3 bases and J dropped 7 bases, with 10 bases sitting between them. The CDR3 here is CASSMSGWEQYF. The DNA for the CDR3 is TGTGCCAGTAGTATGTCCGGCTGGGAGCAGTACTTC.